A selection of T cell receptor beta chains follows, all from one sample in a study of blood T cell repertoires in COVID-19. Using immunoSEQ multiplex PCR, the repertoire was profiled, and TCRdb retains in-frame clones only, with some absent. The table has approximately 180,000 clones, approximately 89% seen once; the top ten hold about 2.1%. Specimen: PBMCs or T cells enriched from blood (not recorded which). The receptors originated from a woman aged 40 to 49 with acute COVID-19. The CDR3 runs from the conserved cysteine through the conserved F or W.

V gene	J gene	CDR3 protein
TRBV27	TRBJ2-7	CASSTLAGRMSGYEQYF
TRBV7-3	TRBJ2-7	CASSSIIGGPGLHEQYF
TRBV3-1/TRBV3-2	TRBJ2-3	CASSPRAGGTDTQYF
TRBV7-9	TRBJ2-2	CASSLGLAGNTGELFF
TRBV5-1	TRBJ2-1	CASSSGLAAYNEQFF
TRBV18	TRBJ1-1	CASSPEFRNTEAFF
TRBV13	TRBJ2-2	CASSRLAATGELFF
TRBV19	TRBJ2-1	CASSINLAGISYNEQFF
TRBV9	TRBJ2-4	CASSGDRDERNIQYF
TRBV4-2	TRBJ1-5	CASSQATGDGQPQHF
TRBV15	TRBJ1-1	CATSRGGGLGTEAFF
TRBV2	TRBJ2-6	CASRERSGANVLTF
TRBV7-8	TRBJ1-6	CASSPRDSFYNSPLHF
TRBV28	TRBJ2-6	CASNPRQAGANVLTF
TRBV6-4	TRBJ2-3	CASSAHRESDTQYF
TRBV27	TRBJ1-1	CASSPTSPGAEAFF
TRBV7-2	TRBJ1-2	CASSVYRVRGYTF
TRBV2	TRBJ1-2	CASSEDRDNYGYTF
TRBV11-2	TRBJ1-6	CASSLGNGSPLHF
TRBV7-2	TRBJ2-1	CASSQRASGGNEQFF